One TCR beta chain is described in this entry. This CDR3 has 12 amino acids. Germline lookup yields CDR1 SQVTM and CDR2 ANQGSEA. The germline V and J ends were trimmed by 4 bases and 9 bases, with 12 bases remaining between them. TCR beta cDNA came from about 470 ng total RNA, primed with a constant-region primer. Sequencing libraries for TCR beta derived from three nested multiplex PCR rounds that used slightly modified ARM-PCR. Primers for the first two PCR rounds were TRBV1-TRBV30 forward primers and a C-beta reverse primer (roughly 10 cycles per round). TCRdb re-analysed the multiplex PCR reads in MiXCR, keeping a single row per CDR3 protein. Here the sample spans roughly 100,000 distinct CDR3 sequences, over 55% being singletons. Without any cell sorting, about 20-32 mg of bulk tissue yielded co-extracted RNA and DNA. Collection of samples drew on five separate regions of each tumor. The sample is drawn from a study of tumor-infiltrating lymphocytes in primary liver carcinoma. Background on the study: The patient population consisted of men and women between 30 and 69 years of age.

The receptor was derived from a woman aged 60 to 75 with primary liver carcinoma and hepatitis B virus infection. Sequencing was done on a sample of liver tumor tissue from sampling region 5. The subset was: tumor region T5, tumor centre. V and J are TRBV29-1 and TRBJ2-2, with D uncertain. CDR3 sequence reads: CSVALDMRELFF. The CDR3 DNA reads TGCAGCGTTGCACTGGATATGAGGGAGCTGTTTTTT.